This TCR beta chain is from a study of shared clonotypes between healthy human individuals. Study observations and caveats: When naive CD4 clonotypes were compared across a handful of donors, around 5% were shared.

With respect to this clone: The target antigen is unknown.

Germline CDR1 and CDR2: LNHNV and YYDKDF (reference sequence). This CDR3 has 13 amino acids. Between the trimmed V and J ends, which lost 8 bases and 3 bases, there was a span of 11 bases. Naive CD8 cells, CD45RO-negative and positively selected for CCR7, excluded terminally differentiated effector memory CD45RA+ cells. All donors were healthy HIV-negative adults lacking recent acute infections or vaccinations. Assay execution took place at the deep level. TCRdb's copy holds only in-frame clones and misses some; the assay was immunoSEQ multiplex PCR. The sample has about 2.2 million clones, around 93% seen once.

This chain links TRBV15 with TRBJ2-1, with D perhaps assigned TRBD1 or TRBD2 (6 bases each). The material sequenced was naive CD8+ T cells from PBMCs. The TCR was taken from a man between 18 and 29 years old in good health. Some clones in this sample may be carry-over from other donors' samples. This chain's CDR3 is CATGGGYYNEQFF. The DNA for the CDR3 is TGTGCCACCGGAGGGGGTTACTACAATGAGCAGTTCTTC.